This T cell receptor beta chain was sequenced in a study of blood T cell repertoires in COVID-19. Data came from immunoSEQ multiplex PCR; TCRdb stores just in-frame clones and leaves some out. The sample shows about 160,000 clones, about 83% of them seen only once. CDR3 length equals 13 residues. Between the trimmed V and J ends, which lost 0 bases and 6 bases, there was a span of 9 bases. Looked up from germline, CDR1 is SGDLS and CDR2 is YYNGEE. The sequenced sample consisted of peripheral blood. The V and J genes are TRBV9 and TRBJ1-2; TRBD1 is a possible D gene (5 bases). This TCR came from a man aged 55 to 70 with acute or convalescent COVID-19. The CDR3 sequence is CASSVDIQDGYTF. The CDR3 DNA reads TGTGCCAGCAGCGTAGATATACAGGATGGCTACACCTTC. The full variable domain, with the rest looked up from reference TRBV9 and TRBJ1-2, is DSGVTQTPKHLITATGQRVTLRCSPRSGDLSVYWYQQSLDQGLQFLIQYYNGEERAKGNILERFSAQQFPDLHSELNLSSLELGDSALYFCASSVDIQDGYTFGSGTRLTVV.